This is a list of T cell receptor beta chains from one sample in a study of T cells in localized non-small cell lung cancer. Using immunoSEQ multiplex PCR, the repertoire was profiled, and TCRdb retains in-frame clones only, with some absent. Of about 79,000 clones listed, more than 75% were seen once; the top ten hold 20% to 25%. Specimen: peripheral blood, collected before any cancer treatment. The receptors were sampled from a woman aged 35-75 years with stage I squamous cell lung carcinoma. Each CDR3 is given with its conserved first and last residue. A D gene is named only where the DNA matches it firmly. For some rows the clone size is stated as once, few or many, or as a class when expanded; others skip it.

cdr3_aa cdr3_nt d_call clone_size j_call v_call
CASSLESWGLSYNEQFF TGTGCCAGCAGCTTGGAATCATGGGGCCTTAGTTACAATGAGCAGTTCTTC NA NA TRBJ2-1 TRBV5-8
CASSLEQVGYGYTF TGTGCCAGCAGCTTGGAGCAGGTGGGCTATGGCTACACCTTC NA once TRBJ1-2 TRBV5-4
CASSFTGMNTEAFF TGTGCCAGCAGCTTCACGGGGATGAACACTGAAGCTTTCTTT NA NA TRBJ1-1 TRBV5-6
CASSFMGNTEAFF TGTGCCAGCAGCTTCATGGGAAACACTGAAGCTTTCTTT NA NA TRBJ1-1 TRBV7-9
CASSQGRGGLSLDNYGYTF TGTGCCAGCAGCCAAGGAAGGGGCGGACTTTCACTGGATAACTATGGCTACACCTTC NA NA TRBJ1-2 TRBV14
CASSQGPGSNEQYF TGCGCCAGCAGCCAAGGTCCGGGGTCGAACGAGCAGTACTTC NA once TRBJ2-7 TRBV4-1
CASRNRGGYTF TGTGCCAGCAGGAACCGGGGGGGCTACACCTTC NA NA TRBJ1-2 TRBV2
CASSSQPGTGELFF TGTGCCAGCAGCTCCCAACCGGGGACCGGGGAGCTGTTTTTT NA NA TRBJ2-2 TRBV9
CASVGMVDSPLHF TGTGCCAGCGTGGGGATGGTTGATTCACCCCTCCACTTT NA NA TRBJ1-6 TRBV6-6
CASSLDLYSYEQYF TGTGCCAGCAGCTTAGACTTATACTCCTACGAGCAGTACTTC NA NA TRBJ2-7 TRBV7-2
CASSELGTSPQHF TGTGCCAGCAGTGAATTGGGTACTAGTCCCCAGCATTTT NA NA TRBJ1-5 TRBV25-1
CASSELGPGPYGYTF TGTGCCAGCAGTGAATTAGGGCCAGGCCCTTATGGCTACACCTTC NA NA TRBJ1-2 TRBV2